The entry below describes one T cell receptor (beta chain). The antigen remains unidentified. Assay: immunoSEQ multiplex PCR; the TCRdb copy retains only in-frame clones and omits some. The sample lists around 45,000 clones; 85% to 95% were seen once. Germline CDR1 and CDR2: LNHDA and SQIVND (reference sequence). This CDR3 comprises 15 residues. Trimming took 2 bases from V and 1 from J; bases not matched to a gene: 4. The data originate from a study of graft-versus-host responses after intestinal transplantation. Study-wide results and limits: Individuals who had graft-donor T cell macrochimerism had allografts that showed high graft-versus-host to host-versus-graft clonal ratios.

The rearrangement links TRBV19 to TRBJ2-7; 8 positions agree with TRBD1. This receptor was taken from a human patient who received an intestinal transplant, so some T cells may come from the graft donor. The specimen was PBMCs, collected about 350 days after intestinal transplant. The CDR3 sequence: CASSITGDRSYEQYF. Here the CDR3 DNA reads TGTGCCAGTAGTATAACGGGGGACAGGTCCTACGAGCAGTACTTC.